The TCR beta chain described here comes from a study of T cell responses to AZD1222 COVID-19 vaccine. V lost 4 bases and J lost 12; bases outside the gene matches: 12. The CDR3 sequence is 14 residues long. Germline loops: CDR1 LGHNA, CDR2 YSLEER. Generated by immunoSEQ multiplex PCR, the TCRdb table keeps only in-frame clones and is missing some. The sample contains roughly 180,000 clones, over 80% of which appear only once. The clonotype comes from an adult who received the MenACWY meningococcal vaccine as a control. V usage is TRBV4-3 and J usage is TRBJ1-2, with TRBD1 matching 9 bases. The sequencing here drew on peripheral blood, taken 28 days after the second dose of the MenACWY control vaccine. CDR3 region: CASSLHTGTGFNTF. DNA for the CDR3: TGCGCCAGCAGCCTGCATACCGGGACAGGGTTTAACACCTTC.